These 25 T cell receptor beta chains share one sample of origin, sequenced in a study of blood T cell repertoires in COVID-19. Sequencing used immunoSEQ multiplex PCR; TCRdb keeps in-frame clones, though not all of them. The repertoire holds 150,000 to 200,000 clones, with 65% to 90% as singletons. The specimen was peripheral blood. The origin of the receptors is a man aged 45-65 years with active or convalescent COVID-19.

This rearrangement joins TRBV28 to TRBJ2-5, with TRBD1 identical over 7 bases. Germline values: CDR1 MDHEN, CDR2 SYDVKM. The length of the CDR3 is 15 residues. The V segment lost 4 bases and the J segment 5 bases; nucleotides outside the gene matches: 10. Here the CDR3 reads CASSSPTGSVETQYF. CDR3 sequence (DNA): TGTGCCAGCAGTTCGCCGACAGGGTCCGTCGAGACCCAGTACTTC.

The chain has TRBV6-2 or TRBV6-3 and TRBJ2-1; maybe TRBD1 (5 bases). V was shortened by 6 bases and J by 9 bases, with 21 bases between the two germline ends. Per germline, CDR1 MNHEY and CDR2 SVGEGT. CDR3 length: 15 residues. CDR3 in DNA: TGTGCCAGCAGCACCGAGCCTCCCTTGGGGCCTGAGCAGTTCTTC. The encoded protein is CASSTEPPLGPEQFF.

The chain's CDR3 is CASSVTGGLKGDTQYF. Here the CDR3 DNA reads TGTGCCAGCAGCGTGACGGGGGGGCTAAAGGGAGATACGCAGTATTTT. This chain connects TRBV9 to TRBJ2-3, with 8 nucleotides matching TRBD2. The germline V gene has CDR1 SGDLS and CDR2 YYNGEE. Trimming at V came to 2 bases and at J to 5 bases, leaving 10 bases not matched to a gene. This CDR3 spans 16 amino acids.

The chain employs TRBV9 and TRBJ1-6; 7 bases match TRBD1. Trimming took 3 bases from V and 5 from J; bases not matched to a gene: 8. This CDR3 comprises 16 residues. Germline V lookup: CDR1 SGDLS, CDR2 YYNGEE. The DNA of the CDR3 is TGTGCCAGCAGCGGGGCAGGGGACAGTCATAATTCACCCCTCCACTTT. It encodes CASSGAGDSHNSPLHF.

This chain connects TRBV19 to TRBJ1-1; 10 bases map to TRBD1. The CDR3 totals 15 residues. Trimming at V came to 3 bases and at J to 1 base, leaving 2 bases not matched to a gene. Germline assignment: CDR1 LNHDA and CDR2 SQIVND (reference sequence). The CDR3 spells CASSIRQGANTEAFF. CDR3 coding DNA: TGTGCCAGTAGTATTCGACAGGGGGCGAACACTGAAGCTTTCTTT.

The chain joins TRBV30 to TRBJ1-2, with D hard to call. The CDR3 sequence is 13 residues long. V lost 3 bases and J lost 8, with 16 bases in between. Per the germline V gene, CDR1 is GTSNPN and CDR2 is SVGIG (reference sequence). The CDR3 DNA reads as TGTGCCTGGAGGGAGCTCGAAGTCCTAGGCTACACCTTC. Protein sequence: CAWRELEVLGYTF.

The chain has TRBV7-2 and TRBJ1-2, with TRBD1 identical over 10 bases. The CDR3 covers 13 residues. With 5 bases clipped from V and 8 bases from J, the junction kept 5 bases outside the gene matches. The V gene's germline CDR1 is SGHTA and CDR2 FQGNSA. CDR3 loop: CASSEDRGPGYTF. CDR3 nucleotides: TGTGCCAGCAGCGAAGACAGGGGGCCCGGCTACACCTTC.

The chain employs TRBV7-9 and TRBJ1-1; 9 bases fit TRBD1. Trimming removed 0 bases from V and 7 bases from J; junction bases left unmatched: 6. The V gene's germline CDR1 is SEHNR and CDR2 FQNEAQ (reference sequence). The CDR3 has 15 amino acids. The CDR3 loop is CASSLAMGQGDEAFF. CDR3 sequence (DNA): TGTGCCAGCAGCTTAGCAATGGGACAGGGCGATGAAGCTTTCTTT.

The count of this clone is one. The gene calls are TRBV18 and TRBJ2-7; 7 bases are shared with TRBD1. There are 15 residues in the CDR3. V trimming: 3 bases; J trimming: 2 bases; junction bases outside the gene matches: 7. Germline CDR1 and CDR2: KGHSH and LQKENI. CDR3 in DNA: TGTGCCAGCTCACCTGGGGTCCAGGGGGCCTACGAGCAGTACTTC. Amino acid sequence: CASSPGVQGAYEQYF.

V is TRBV9 and J is TRBJ1-6; 9 nucleotides agree with TRBD1. J gave up 6 bases and V 4 bases, and 8 bases lay outside the gene matches. This CDR3 comprises 16 residues. CDR1 and CDR2 from the germline V gene are SGDLS and YYNGEE. The CDR3 DNA sequence: TGTGCCAGCAGCCCCTTTTGGGGACAGGGTAATTCACCCCTCCACTTT. Its protein product is CASSPFWGQGNSPLHF.

The chain employs TRBV5-1 and TRBJ1-1, with D maybe TRBD1 (5 bases). Trimming left V 7 bases short and J 1 base short, with 14 bases between. The CDR3 sequence is 14 residues long. Per the germline V gene, CDR1 is SGHRS and CDR2 is YFSETQ. The CDR3 loop reads CASASGGPNTEAFF. The CDR3, as DNA: TGCGCCAGCGCCTCCGGGGGACCGAACACTGAAGCTTTCTTT.

The V and J genes are TRBV19 and TRBJ1-2; D might be TRBD1 (5 bases). This CDR3 has 15 amino acids. Looked up from germline, CDR1 is LNHDA and CDR2 is SQIVND (reference sequence). The V and J ends lost 7 bases and 8 bases respectively, with 23 bases between them. CDR3 nucleotides: TGTGCCAGTATTACCGCGTACGGACAACTTACGGGCTACACCTTC. It is translated as CASITAYGQLTGYTF.

This rearrangement joins TRBV7-6 to TRBJ2-2, with D possibly TRBD1 on 5 matching bases. CDR1 and CDR2 from the germline V gene are SGHVS and FNYEAQ. This CDR3 contains 17 residues. V lost 1 base to trimming and J lost 4 bases, with 16 bases between them. Here the CDR3 reads CASSLDLVGQTTGELFF. The CDR3 DNA sequence: TGTGCCAGCAGCTTAGATCTTGTGGGGCAAACCACCGGGGAGCTGTTTTTT.

The chain links TRBV4-1 to TRBJ2-7; D is perhaps TRBD2 (5 bases). The V end was cut by 3 bases, the J end by 3 bases, with 9 bases between. The CDR3 has 13 amino acids. CDR1 is MGHRA, CDR2 YSYEKL, per germline. In DNA form, the CDR3 reads TGCGCCAGCAGCCACGGCGGGTTCTACGAGCAGTACTTC. This encodes CASSHGGFYEQYF.

V is TRBV19 and J is TRBJ1-5; TRBD1 aligns across 12 bases. Germline V gene data show CDR1 as LNHDA and CDR2 as SQIVND (reference sequence). The ends lost 0 bases at V and 7 bases at J; junction bases unmatched: 7. This CDR3 region has 17 residues. The CDR3 is CASSIEGGQGAWQPQHF. DNA of the CDR3: TGTGCCAGTAGTATAGAAGGGGGACAGGGGGCTTGGCAGCCCCAGCATTTT.

The rearrangement joins TRBV5-1 to TRBJ2-5, with D perhaps TRBD1 (6 bases). V lost 5 bases and J lost 0, with 8 bases in between. The CDR3 is 13 residues long. Germline V gene sequence: CDR1 SGHRS, CDR2 YFSETQ. Here the CDR3 reads CASSPGDQETQYF. The CDR3 region has the DNA TGCGCCAGCAGTCCAGGGGACCAAGAGACCCAGTACTTC.

The chain couples TRBV5-4 to TRBJ2-3; TRBD1 matches at 9 bases. V was clipped by 0 bases and J by 3 bases; unmatched bases: 2. Looked up from germline, CDR1 is SGHNT and CDR2 is YYREEE (reference sequence). The CDR3 sequence is 15 residues long. The CDR3 nucleotides are TGTGCCAGCAGCTTGGGAGACAGGGGGACAGATACGCAGTATTTT. Its protein is CASSLGDRGTDTQYF.

The chain links TRBV2 to TRBJ1-3, with TRBD1 as a possible D gene (5 bases). V dropped 1 base and J dropped 0 bases, with 13 bases sitting between them. This CDR3 has 17 amino acids. Germline V gene data show CDR1 as SNHLY and CDR2 as FYNNEI. Here the CDR3 DNA reads TGTGCCAGCAGTGAAGGGACATCACGCTTCTCTGGAAACACCATATATTTT. Translation: CASSEGTSRFSGNTIYF. The variable domain in full, with the rest retrieved from reference TRBV2 and TRBJ1-3, is EPEVTQTPSHQVTQMGQEVILRCVPISNHLYFYWYRQILGQKVEFLVSFYNNEISEKSEIFDDQFSVERPDGSNFTLKIRSTKLEDSAMYFCASSEGTSRFSGNTIYFGEGSWLTVV.

V and J are TRBV18 and TRBJ2-7; perhaps TRBD2 as D (6 bases). This CDR3 comprises 14 residues. Germline values: CDR1 KGHSH, CDR2 LQKENI. V lost 1 base to trimming and J lost 1 base, with 8 bases between them. CDR3 coding DNA: TGTGCCAGCTCACCACAGGGGAGGTCCTACGAGCAGTACTTC. This codes for CASSPQGRSYEQYF.

The rearrangement links TRBV7-9 to TRBJ1-1; 9 bases match TRBD1. The CDR3 length is 13 residues. CDR1 and CDR2 (germline): SEHNR, FQNEAQ (reference sequence). V shed 1 base and J 8 bases; nucleotides not matched to a gene: 2. CDR3 loop: CASSLEGTGEAFF. The CDR3 coding sequence is TGTGCCAGCAGCTTAGAGGGGACAGGGGAAGCTTTCTTT.

The chain has TRBV15 and TRBJ2-7; weak D call: TRBD1 (6 bases). Trimming took 4 bases from V and 2 from J, leaving 12 bases between them. From germline, CDR1 is LNHNV and CDR2 YYDKDF (reference sequence). The CDR3 is made up of 14 amino acids. The CDR3 reads CATSTNRVTYEQYF. The DNA of the CDR3 is TGTGCCACCAGCACAAACAGGGTAACCTACGAGCAGTACTTC.

The chain employs TRBV4-1 and TRBJ2-2; a possible D gene is TRBD1 (8 bases). Germline V CDR1 and CDR2: MGHRA, YSYEKL. V gave up 3 bases and J gave up 2 bases, with 19 bases separating them. The CDR3 has 18 residues. Here the CDR3 DNA reads TGCGCCAGCAGCCACCCGCCGGGGGGACAGGTAAACACCGGGGAGCTGTTTTTT. Residues: CASSHPPGGQVNTGELFF.

The chain joins TRBV5-4 to TRBJ2-2, with D possibly being TRBD2 (6 bases). V was shortened by 5 bases and J by 1 base, with 21 bases between the two germline ends. CDR1 and CDR2 from the germline V gene are SGHNT and YYREEE (reference sequence). The CDR3 sequence is 18 residues long. CDR3 in amino acids: CASSPGGHPLLNTGELFF. Written as DNA, the CDR3 is TGTGCCAGCAGTCCAGGAGGGCACCCTCTCCTGAACACCGGGGAGCTGTTTTTT.

The chain carries TRBV10-1 and TRBJ1-3; D is unresolved. The CDR3 contains 15 residues. V lost 3 bases to trimming and J lost 2 bases, with 11 bases between them. Per germline, CDR1 WNHNN and CDR2 SYGVQD (reference sequence). CDR3 loop: CASSDNKGAGNTIYF. In DNA form, the CDR3 reads TGCGCCAGCAGTGATAATAAGGGAGCTGGAAACACCATATATTTT.

The V call is TRBV14, the J call TRBJ2-3, with TRBD1 as a possible D gene (5 bases). The CDR3 runs 17 residues. From germline, CDR1 is SGHDN and CDR2 FVKESK. V was shortened by 0 bases and J by 1 base, with 14 bases between the two germline ends. CDR3 sequence (DNA): TGTGCCAGCAGCCAAGATCTTTGGCAGGGTGGCACAGATACGCAGTATTTT. Translated: CASSQDLWQGGTDTQYF. The full variable domain, in which reference TRBV14 and TRBJ2-3 provide the parts outside the CDR3, is EAGVTQFPSHSVIEKGQTVTLRCDPISGHDNLYWYRRVMGKEIKFLLHFVKESKQDESGMPNNRFLAERTGGTYSTLKVQPAELEDSGVYFCASSQDLWQGGTDTQYFGPGTRLTVL.